The T cell receptor (beta chain) under discussion was sequenced for a study of control samples from healthy donors and cancer patients. Sequencing used immunoSEQ multiplex PCR; TCRdb keeps in-frame clones, though not all of them. The sample consists of fewer than 200,000 clones, 85% to 95% of them appearing once. Germline V lookup: CDR1 SGHNT, CDR2 YYREEE (reference sequence). The CDR3 has 14 residues. Between the trimmed V and J ends, which lost 0 bases and 5 bases, there was a span of 8 bases. Sequencing input: blood. The sequence was obtained from a man younger than 40 in good health. V usage is TRBV5-4 and J usage is TRBJ2-2; no firm D call. Here the CDR3 DNA reads TGTGCCAGCAGCTTGGCACCAAAAACCGGGGAGCTGTTTTTT. Protein: CASSLAPKTGELFF.